The sequence of this T cell receptor (beta chain) was determined in a study of OX40 agonist ivuxolimab in advanced cancers. Study details: Across the patients, intravenous ivuxolimab was delivered every 2 weeks at 0.01 to 10 mg/kg. Findings and limits, study-wide: Low normalized T-cell clonal expansion was additionally recorded for some nonresponders.

Repertoires were generated with immunoSEQ multiplex PCR, while TCRdb's copy carries only in-frame clones and drops some. The sample consists of around 40,000 clones, over 80% of them appearing once. This CDR3 is 15 amino acids long. V gave up 6 bases and J gave up 3 bases, with 14 bases separating them. Germline V lookup: CDR1 MNHNY, CDR2 SVGAGI (reference sequence). About this clone: Its antigen remains unknown.

This specimen consisted of CD4+ or CD8+ T cells sorted from blood, obtained in a trial of the OX40 agonist ivuxolimab. This clonotype was obtained from an adult with an advanced solid tumor such as melanoma, head and neck, liver or kidney cancer. The rearrangement uses TRBV6-6 and TRBJ2-2; D may match TRBD1 or TRBD2 (5 bases each). The CDR3 nucleotides are TGTGCCAGCAGCTCCTGGGGGTACTACACCGGGGAGCTGTTTTTT. Translating gives CASSSWGYYTGELFF.